The 19 T cell receptor beta chains reported below all come from one sample, sequenced in a study of control samples from healthy donors and cancer patients. TCRdb's table, derived via immunoSEQ multiplex PCR, lists solely in-frame clones and lacks some. The top ten clones hold around 8.2% of a sample with about 140,000 clones, around 85% of them seen once. The sample comprised blood. Receptors originate from a woman aged 25 to 45 in good health.

The gene calls are TRBV6-5 and TRBJ2-7, with D possibly being TRBD1 or TRBD2 (5 bases each). CDR3 size: 15 residues. CDR1 MNHEY and CDR2 SVGAGI come from the germline V gene. The V end lost 0 bases, the J end lost 5 bases, and 14 bases lay between the germline ends. The CDR3 loop is CASSYSWWDRNEQYF. In nucleotides, the CDR3 is TGTGCCAGCAGTTACTCGTGGTGGGACCGGAACGAGCAGTACTTC.

This clone has only a few counts. The genes are TRBV3-1 (or the pseudogene TRBV3-2) and TRBJ1-2; no clear D. CDR1 and CDR2 (germline): LGHDT, YNNKEL (reference sequence). The CDR3 contains 13 residues. V gave up 1 base and J gave up 6 bases, with 9 bases separating them. CDR3: CASSQVAVNGYTF. The CDR3 DNA is TGTGCCAGCAGCCAAGTCGCGGTTAATGGCTACACCTTC.

This clone has just a few counts. The gene calls are TRBV4-2 and TRBJ1-1, with no clear D. Per germline, CDR1 LGHNA and CDR2 YNFKEQ. V lost 0 bases and J lost 1, with 6 bases in between. CDR3 length: 14 amino acids. The CDR3 spells CASSQDRSNTEAFF. For the CDR3, the DNA is TGTGCCAGCAGCCAAGATAGGTCGAACACTGAAGCTTTCTTT.

This chain connects TRBV7-9 to TRBJ2-5; D could derive from TRBD1 or TRBD2 (5 bases each). This CDR3 region has 14 residues. The V and J ends lost 5 bases and 5 bases respectively, with 15 bases between them. In germline, CDR1 is SEHNR, CDR2 FQNEAQ (reference sequence). DNA of the CDR3: TGTGCCAGCAGCATCGACCGTTGGGGGGAGACCCAGTACTTC. As protein: CASSIDRWGETQYF. Supplemented by reference TRBV7-9 and TRBJ2-5, the full variable domain reads DTGVSQNPRHKITKRGQNVTFRCDPISEHNRLYWYRQTLGQGPEFLTYFQNEAQLEKSRLLSDRFSAERPKGSFSTLEIQRTEQGDSAMYLCASSIDRWGETQYFGPGTRLLVL.

The chain combines TRBV6-5 with TRBJ1-1, with D hard to call. With 5 bases removed from V and 1 base from J, the gap between germline ends came to 11 bases. The CDR3 loop spans 14 amino acids. Germline loops: CDR1 MNHEY, CDR2 SVGAGI. The CDR3 nucleotides are TGTGCCAGCAGTCCGAGGACGGCGAACACTGAAGCTTTCTTT. It translates to CASSPRTANTEAFF.

The CDR3 region is CAWSVRGELFF. CDR3 coding DNA: TGTGCCTGGAGTGTAAGGGGGGAGCTGTTTTTT. The V gene is TRBV30, the J gene TRBJ2-2, with unresolved D. The CDR3 extends over 11 amino acids. The germline V gene encodes CDR1 GTSNPN and CDR2 SVGIG (reference sequence). The germline V and J ends were trimmed by 0 bases and 8 bases, with 4 bases remaining between them.

This chain links TRBV27 with TRBJ1-5; a possible D gene is TRBD1 (6 bases). Germline V lookup: CDR1 MNHEY, CDR2 SMNVEV (reference sequence). The CDR3 totals 14 residues. V lost 3 bases to trimming and J lost 6 bases, with 12 bases between them. This CDR3 reads CASSLWGAAQPQHF. In DNA, the CDR3 is TGTGCCAGCAGTTTGTGGGGGGCAGCTCAGCCCCAGCATTTT.

This chain joins TRBV4-2 and TRBJ1-4, with no clear D. From germline, CDR1 is LGHNA and CDR2 YNFKEQ. The V gene lost 4 bases and the J gene lost 6 bases, with 15 bases spanning the gap. CDR3 size: 15 residues. The CDR3 DNA follows: TGTGCCAGCAGCCTAAGGCCTACGGGCGATGAAAAACTGTTTTTT. This encodes CASSLRPTGDEKLFF.

The rearrangement joins TRBV7-2 to TRBJ1-1; the match to TRBD1 covers 7 bases. With 3 bases clipped from V and 2 bases from J, the junction kept 6 bases outside the gene matches. Germline V lookup: CDR1 SGHTA, CDR2 FQGNSA. This CDR3 is 15 amino acids long. The CDR3 loop reads CASSFKGAYNTEAFF. The CDR3 bases are TGTGCCAGCAGCTTTAAGGGGGCCTATAACACTGAAGCTTTCTTT. The full variable domain, its missing parts supplied by reference TRBV7-2 and TRBJ1-1, is GAGVSQSPSNKVTEKGKDVELRCDPISGHTALYWYRQSLGQGLEFLIYFQGNSAPDKSGLPSDRFSAERTGGSVSTLTIQRTQQEDSAVYLCASSFKGAYNTEAFFGQGTRLTVV.

This rearrangement joins TRBV7-2 to TRBJ2-3; 8 bases are a match to TRBD2. The V gene's germline CDR1 is SGHTA and CDR2 FQGNSA. J was trimmed by 3 bases and V by 5 bases; bases with no gene match: 16. The CDR3 is 18 residues long. CDR3 coding DNA: TGTGCCAGCAGCCAATTTTCTGGCCTACTAGCGGAGACAGATACGCAGTATTTT. It is translated as CASSQFSGLLAETDTQYF.

The chain has TRBV6-5 and TRBJ2-3; 11 positions match TRBD2. Germline CDR1 and CDR2: MNHEY and SVGAGI. The CDR3 spans 15 residues. With 6 bases clipped from V and 3 bases from J, the junction kept 5 bases outside the gene matches. CDR3 DNA: TGTGCCAGCAGGCAATGGACTAGCGGGACAGATACGCAGTATTTT. This codes for CASRQWTSGTDTQYF.

The chain carries TRBV11-2 and TRBJ2-3, with no clear D. The CDR3 is 13 residues long. CDR1 SGHAT and CDR2 FQNNGV come from the germline V gene. Trimming took 0 bases from V and 6 from J, leaving 7 bases between them. The CDR3 here is CASSLDIVDTQYF. The CDR3 DNA reads as TGTGCCAGCAGCTTAGATATAGTTGATACGCAGTATTTT.

The genes are TRBV20-1 and TRBJ1-5; tentative D call: TRBD1 (5 bases). The V gene lost 3 bases and the J gene lost 4 bases, with 19 bases spanning the gap. The germline V gene encodes CDR1 DFQATT and CDR2 SNEGSKA (reference sequence). The CDR3 loop spans 16 amino acids. CDR3 in DNA: TGCAGTGCTAGTCTAACTGGGGCAGAGCTTAATCAGCCCCAGCATTTT. Its protein is CSASLTGAELNQPQHF.

With respect to this clone: This specimen includes other DNA sequences encoding the same CDR3. The chain is built from TRBV7-6 and TRBJ1-1; D is uncertain. V gave up 5 bases and J gave up 1 base, with 20 bases separating them. CDR3 size: 17 residues. Looked up from germline, CDR1 is SGHVS and CDR2 is FNYEAQ. CDR3 in DNA: TGTGCCAGCAGCCGACTTCAGACGCGAATGAGGAACACTGAAGCTTTCTTT. It encodes CASSRLQTRMRNTEAFF.

V is TRBV7-6 and J is TRBJ2-1; D gene ambiguous. The CDR3 sequence is 17 residues long. V lost 1 base and J 2 bases, leaving 15 bases between the germline ends. Per germline, CDR1 SGHVS and CDR2 FNYEAQ. The CDR3 DNA sequence: TGTGCCAGCAGCTTAGTGGGCTCCCTTGGGGCCTACAATGAGCAGTTCTTC. Translating it yields CASSLVGSLGAYNEQFF.

The V call is TRBV3-1 (or the pseudogene TRBV3-2), the J call TRBJ1-3; no clear D gene. Trimming took 3 bases from V and 2 from J, leaving 8 bases between them. The CDR3 is made up of 14 amino acids. Germline assignment: CDR1 LGHDT and CDR2 YNNKEL (reference sequence). Here the CDR3 DNA reads TGTGCCAGCAGCCATACAGCCGCTGGAAACACCATATATTTT. It yields the protein CASSHTAAGNTIYF.

The chain combines TRBV25-1 with TRBJ2-5; 9 positions agree with TRBD2. CDR1 is MGHDK, CDR2 SYGVNS, per germline. There are 15 residues in the CDR3. With 4 bases clipped from V and 1 base from J, the junction kept 4 bases outside the gene matches. The CDR3 coding sequence is TGTGCCAGCAGTGGGCTAGCGGGACTCCAAGAGACCCAGTACTTC. It codes for CASSGLAGLQETQYF. Variable domain in full (rest from reference TRBV25-1 and TRBJ2-5): EADIYQTPRYLVIGTGKKITLECSQTMGHDKMYWYQQDPGMELHLIHYSYGVNSTEKGDLSSESTVSRIRTEHFPLTLESARPSHTSQYLCASSGLAGLQETQYFGPGTRLLVL.

Points on this clone: This same CDR3 is encoded by further DNA sequences in the sample. The rearrangement links TRBV19 to TRBJ2-1, with D tentatively TRBD2 (6 bases). V was pared by 6 bases and J by 3 bases, with 12 bases between. This CDR3 is 14 amino acids long. CDR1 and CDR2 from the germline V gene are LNHDA and SQIVND (reference sequence). In DNA form, the CDR3 reads TGTGCCAGTAGCGTAGCTAGCGTCTACAATGAGCAGTTCTTC. Its translation: CASSVASVYNEQFF.

The chain recombines TRBV5-4 with TRBJ1-2; TRBD1 is a possible D gene (5 bases). The CDR3 totals 16 residues. Trimming shortened V by 4 bases and J by 1 base, and 17 bases separated the two germline ends. Per the germline V gene, CDR1 is SGHNT and CDR2 is YYREEE (reference sequence). The CDR3 DNA is TGTGCCAGCAGCCCAGAGACAGCGCTCGTTAACTATGGCTACACCTTC. It specifies CASSPETALVNYGYTF.